This TCR beta chain comes out of a study of PD-L1 blockade in urothelial cancer. Background on the study: Analyses were performed on blood at 3 weeks after treatment start (the second dose) and at 6 weeks.

This CDR3 spans 16 amino acids. Per the germline V gene, CDR1 is MNHEY and CDR2 is SVGAGI. Unmatched junction bases numbered 7, after V lost 6 bases and J lost 1 base. TCR analog templates of synthetic origin were spiked into each PCR. Libraries were prepared by immunoSEQ multiplex PCR; TCRdb keeps only in-frame clonotypes and omits some of them. The table includes some 76,000 clones, less than 90% detected once. The starting material was PBMCs, obtained around atezolizumab (anti-PD-L1) treatment. The chain combines TRBV6-5 with TRBJ2-2; TRBD1 aligns across 8 bases. This clonotype was sampled from a man aged 55 to 69 with urothelial cancer. CDR3 DNA: TGTGCCAGCAGCTACGGACAGGGCGGGAACACCGGGGAGCTGTTTTTT. This translates into CASSYGQGGNTGELFF.